This T cell receptor beta chain comes out of a study of T-cell memory formation after mild COVID-19. This clonotype was counted between two and nine times. J gave up 4 bases and V 4 bases, and 11 bases lay outside the gene matches. Germline V lookup: CDR1 MNHNY, CDR2 SVGAGI (reference sequence). The CDR3 sequence is 17 residues long. MiXCR, run by TCRdb on the 5' RACE reads, gives a single entry per CDR3 protein. The sample has under 550,000 distinct CDR3 sequences, roughly 20% seen once; the top ten hold 9% to 15%. The clonotype was recovered from an adult woman who had mild COVID-19 (a few samples of this study predate the infection). Cell type and time point are not known. This chain links TRBV6-6 with TRBJ2-2; 8 positions match TRBD2. Source material: PBMCs or a T cell subset sorted from them (not recorded which). CDR3 sequence (DNA): TGTGCCAGCAGTTTCCCCCTGGCGGGGGGTCTCACCGGGGAGCTGTTTTTT. Protein product: CASSFPLAGGLTGELFF.